These 19 T cell receptor beta chains came from one sample sequenced in a study of cytomegalovirus exposure and HLA in healthy donors. The PCR was carried out with 60 Vbeta primers and 13 Jbeta primers. The repertoire was sequenced with immunoSEQ multiplex PCR; TCRdb's copy has only in-frame clones and lacks some. Among around 190,000 clones, around 77% were seen once, and the ten largest hold less than 3.5%. The sample comprised PBMCs. Every receptor here comes from a woman under 40 in good health and CMV-seronegative.

This rearrangement joins TRBV11-1 to TRBJ1-2; 9 bases fit TRBD1. CDR3 length: 15 amino acids. The germline V gene has CDR1 SGHAT and CDR2 FQDESV (reference sequence). Unmatched junction bases numbered 9, after V lost 6 bases and J lost 4 bases. The CDR3 sequence: CASREQGAPLYGYTF. The CDR3 nucleotides are TGTGCCAGCAGGGAACAGGGGGCGCCCCTCTATGGCTACACCTTC.

This clone has more than one count but fewer than ten. This chain links TRBV2 with TRBJ1-5, with D tentatively TRBD1 (5 bases). The ends were cut back, 7 bases at V and 7 bases at J, with 17 bases in the middle. This CDR3 spans 14 amino acids. Germline V CDR1 and CDR2: SNHLY, FYNNEI. The CDR3 nucleotides read TGTGCCAGCACGCCGCTACGGGGGAGCCAGCCCCAGCATTTT. Translated: CASTPLRGSQPQHF. Complete variable domain (other parts from reference TRBV2 and TRBJ1-5): EPEVTQTPSHQVTQMGQEVILRCVPISNHLYFYWYRQILGQKVEFLVSFYNNEISEKSEIFDDQFSVERPDGSNFTLKIRSTKLEDSAMYFCASTPLRGSQPQHFGDGTRLSIL.

The rearrangement joins TRBV19 to TRBJ2-1, with TRBD2 as a possible D gene (5 bases). From germline, CDR1 is LNHDA and CDR2 SQIVND (reference sequence). V lost 6 bases, J lost 3 bases, and 15 bases lay in between. The CDR3 spans 15 residues. The CDR3 DNA reads as TGTGCCAGTAGGGTGGTGAGCGGAGGCTACAATGAGCAGTTCTTC. This sequence encodes CASRVVSGGYNEQFF. The whole variable domain, remainder taken from reference TRBV19 and TRBJ2-1, is DGGITQSPKYLFRKEGQNVTLSCEQNLNHDAMYWYRQDPGQGLRLIYYSQIVNDFQKGDIAEGYSVSREKKESFPLTVTSAQKNPTAFYLCASRVVSGGYNEQFFGPGTRLTVL.

V usage is TRBV6-1 and J usage is TRBJ1-5; unclear D gene. Germline CDR1 is MNHNS and CDR2 is SASEGT. Trimming cost V 7 bases and J 6 bases, with 10 bases left between them. The CDR3 totals 12 residues. CDR3 sequence reads: CASKRESQPQHF. The CDR3 nucleotides read TGTGCCAGCAAGAGGGAGAGTCAGCCCCAGCATTTT.

V gene TRBV5-1 combines with J gene TRBJ2-7; perhaps TRBD1 as D (5 bases). Germline V CDR1 and CDR2: SGHRS, YFSETQ. The CDR3 spans 13 residues. V dropped 1 base and J dropped 2 bases, with 7 bases sitting between them. The CDR3 reads CASSLQGTYEQYF. The DNA for the CDR3 is TGCGCCAGCAGCTTGCAGGGCACCTACGAGCAGTACTTC.

The chain couples TRBV18 to TRBJ2-7; a possible D gene is TRBD2 (6 bases). The V gene lost 3 bases and the J gene lost 3 bases, with 18 bases spanning the gap. The CDR3 length is 16 residues. Germline lookup yields CDR1 KGHSH and CDR2 LQKENI. CDR3 in amino acids: CASSPFSNSGLYEQYF. The CDR3 DNA reads TGTGCCAGCTCACCCTTCTCTAATAGCGGCCTCTACGAGCAGTACTTC.

This chain connects TRBV2 to TRBJ1-4, with 8 bases fitting TRBD1. The CDR3 is made up of 14 amino acids. CDR1 is SNHLY, CDR2 FYNNEI, per germline. Losses at the gene ends were 6 bases for V and 8 bases for J; bases not matched to a gene: 8. CDR3: CASSPDRADEKLFF. CDR3 nucleotide sequence: TGTGCCAGCAGCCCGGACAGGGCCGACGAAAAACTGTTTTTT. The entire variable domain, with the rest obtained from reference TRBV2 and TRBJ1-4, is as follows: EPEVTQTPSHQVTQMGQEVILRCVPISNHLYFYWYRQILGQKVEFLVSFYNNEISEKSEIFDDQFSVERPDGSNFTLKIRSTKLEDSAMYFCASSPDRADEKLFFGSGTQLSVL.

This clone came up once. The rearrangement links TRBV18 to TRBJ2-1; TRBD2 matches at 14 bases. Germline CDR1 reads KGHSH; CDR2 reads LQKENI. V lost 0 bases, J lost 8 bases, and 0 bases stayed unmatched. There are 15 residues in the CDR3. Here the CDR3 DNA reads TGTGCCAGCTCACCACCGGGACTAGCGGGGGATGAGCAGTTCTTC. Translating it yields CASSPPGLAGDEQFF.

This clone appeared once. The rearrangement links TRBV25-1 to TRBJ1-2; 7 nucleotides agree with TRBD1. Losses at the gene ends were 5 bases for V and 8 bases for J; bases not matched to a gene: 8. The CDR3 extends over 13 amino acids. Germline CDR1 and CDR2: MGHDK and SYGVNS. The CDR3 nucleotides read TGTGCCAGCAGTACTAGACAGGGATACGGCTACACCTTC. It encodes CASSTRQGYGYTF.

Regarding this clone: The junction departs from the called germline gene at one end, perhaps through a read error. J is TRBJ1-2 and V is TRBV28; 8 nucleotides line up with TRBD1. Germline CDR1 and CDR2: MDHEN and SYDVKM. The CDR3 has 15 residues. CDR3 amino acids: CASSLGDRPVGGYPF. CDR3 nucleotides: TGTGCCAGCAGTTTAGGGGACAGGCCGGTGGGCGGCTACCCCTTC.

The chain recombines TRBV15 with TRBJ2-2, with 8 positions matching TRBD2. The trim removed 0 bases at V and 6 bases at J, leaving 6 bases unmatched. Germline values: CDR1 LNHNV, CDR2 YYDKDF (reference sequence). The CDR3 contains 16 residues. The CDR3, as DNA: TGTGCCACCAGCAGAGAATGGGCGGGGGGTGCCGGGGAGCTGTTTTTT. Amino acid sequence: CATSREWAGGAGELFF.

Details on this clone: Germline and junction disagree at one end, which may indicate a read error. The J gene is TRBJ1-6, the V gene TRBV6-1, with 9 bases aligning to TRBD1. Germline CDR1 is MNHNS and CDR2 is SASEGT. The CDR3 extends over 15 amino acids. DNA for the CDR3: TGTGCCAGCAAATTGGGACAGGGCTATGATTCACCCCTCCACTTT. As protein: CASKLGQGYDSPLHF.

The V and J genes are TRBV4-2 and TRBJ2-2, with D possibly TRBD2 on 6 matching bases. Germline V gene sequence: CDR1 LGHNA, CDR2 YNFKEQ. V lost 7 bases and J 0 bases, leaving 18 bases between the germline ends. CDR3 length: 17 amino acids. DNA for the CDR3: TGTGCCAGCACCCCGGTGGGGCGGGGCGCGAACACCGGGGAGCTGTTTTTT. It is translated as CASTPVGRGANTGELFF.

CDR3: CASSPPLTGFEQYF. CDR3 in DNA: TGTGCCAGCAGTCCGCCCCTGACAGGGTTCGAGCAGTACTTC. V usage is TRBV25-1 and J usage is TRBJ2-7; 7 nucleotides line up with TRBD1. With V trimmed by 5 bases and J by 6 bases, 10 bases remained unmatched. Per the germline V gene, CDR1 is MGHDK and CDR2 is SYGVNS. The CDR3 is 14 amino acids.

For this clone: Other DNA sequences in this specimen translate into the identical CDR3. The rearrangement joins TRBV27 to TRBJ2-5; 8 bases are a match to TRBD2. The J call may be incorrect, as the DNA end agrees better with TRBJ2-7. The germline V gene has CDR1 MNHEY and CDR2 SMNVEV (reference sequence). This CDR3 has 13 amino acids. This chain's CDR3 is CASRLAEPYEQYF. In DNA, the CDR3 is TGTGCCAGCAGACTAGCGGAGCCCTACGAGCAGTACTTC.

V is TRBV19 and J is TRBJ2-7, with 8 bases fitting TRBD1. Germline V gene data show CDR1 as LNHDA and CDR2 as SQIVND (reference sequence). The length of the CDR3 is 16 residues. Trimming removed 8 bases from V and 2 bases from J; junction bases left unmatched: 14. The CDR3 DNA reads as TGTGCCAGTGCAGACGAATTTGGGGACAGGCCCTACGAGCAGTACTTC. Translation: CASADEFGDRPYEQYF.

CDR3 DNA: TGTGCCAGCAGTCAACAGTATTTT. It is translated as CASSQQYF. The chain is built from TRBV2 and TRBJ2-3; D gene uncertain. Germline assignment: CDR1 SNHLY and CDR2 FYNNEI. The V gene lost 5 bases and the J gene lost 12 bases, with 3 bases spanning the gap. The CDR3 has 8 residues.

The CDR3 here is CSVRGLGGGSLDTQYF. The CDR3 DNA is TGCAGCGTTCGGGGGCTGGGCGGGGGAAGTCTAGATACGCAGTATTTT. The J gene is TRBJ2-3, the V gene TRBV29-1, with D perhaps matching TRBD2 (7 bases). This CDR3 is built from 16 residues. Trimming took 5 bases from V and 5 from J, leaving 23 bases between them. Looked up from germline, CDR1 is SQVTM and CDR2 is ANQGSEA.

The rearrangement uses TRBV5-1 and TRBJ1-2, with D possibly being TRBD1 (6 bases). The germline V gene encodes CDR1 SGHRS and CDR2 YFSETQ. The germline V and J ends were trimmed by 4 bases and 4 bases, with 14 bases remaining between them. This CDR3 comprises 14 residues. The CDR3 bases are TGCGCCAGCAGCCGGGACAAAGGAAGCTATGGCTACACCTTC. Translating it yields CASSRDKGSYGYTF.